The 22 T cell receptor beta chains reported below all come from one sample, sequenced in a study of cytomegalovirus exposure and HLA in healthy donors. Both 60 Vbeta primers and 13 Jbeta primers went into the PCR. Assay: immunoSEQ multiplex PCR; the TCRdb copy retains only in-frame clones and omits some. Of around 96,000 clones in the sample, 64% were seen once. The sequenced sample consisted of PBMCs. The receptors stem from a man aged 60 to 69 in good health and CMV-seronegative.

This clone was detected only a few times. The chain employs TRBV7-6 and TRBJ1-2, with a possible D match to TRBD1 (6 bases). Trimming stripped 7 bases from V and 7 bases from J, with 13 bases between. The germline V gene encodes CDR1 SGHVS and CDR2 FNYEAQ. CDR3 length: 12 residues. The CDR3 region is CASTSGQFGYTF. As DNA, the CDR3 is TGTGCCAGCACCTCAGGACAGTTTGGCTACACCTTC.

About this clone itself: The germline gene is not matched at one end of the junction; a read error may be the cause. V and J are TRBV2 and TRBJ1-1, with 7 positions matching TRBD1. CDR1 is SNHLY, CDR2 FYNNEI, per germline. This CDR3 contains 17 residues. The CDR3 is CASSQAPGQFLGTEAFF. The CDR3 DNA sequence: TGTGCCAGCAGTCAAGCTCCGGGACAGTTTCTGGGGACTGAAGCTTTCTTT.

The chain recombines TRBV30 with TRBJ2-7, with TRBD1 identical over 9 bases. The CDR3 runs 13 residues. V trimming: 4 bases; J trimming: 4 bases; junction bases outside the gene matches: 5. Germline assignment: CDR1 GTSNPN and CDR2 SVGIG (reference sequence). The CDR3, as DNA: TGTGCCTGGACCCCGGGACAGGGTTACGAGCAGTACTTC. Protein product: CAWTPGQGYEQYF.

The chain recombines TRBV7-2 with TRBJ2-3, with D hard to call. Trimming cost V 0 bases and J 0 bases, with 7 bases left between them. CDR3 size: 15 residues. CDR1 and CDR2 (germline): SGHTA, FQGNSA. CDR3 sequence (DNA): TGTGCCAGCAGCTTAGCCAGCGCTAGCACAGATACGCAGTATTTT. Amino acid sequence: CASSLASASTDTQYF.

This clone was seen only a few times. This CDR3 is CSGSTLTNTGELFF. CDR3 DNA sequence: TGCAGCGGGTCTACCCTTACGAACACCGGGGAGCTGTTTTTT. This chain uses TRBV29-1 with TRBJ2-2; D is unclear. CDR1 and CDR2 from the germline V gene are SQVTM and ANQGSEA. The V end was cut by 7 bases, the J end by 0 bases, with 12 bases between. CDR3 length equals 14 residues.

The sample holds a few counts of this clone. The chain links TRBV28 to TRBJ2-1; 9 bases are shared with TRBD1. The CDR3 totals 14 residues. Germline V gives CDR1 MDHEN, CDR2 SYDVKM. The J segment lost 6 bases and the V segment lost 10 bases, leaving 10 bases of the junction unmatched. The CDR3 is CAIINRGRSNEQFF. CDR3 nucleotide sequence: TGTGCCATAATCAACAGGGGGCGGAGCAATGAGCAGTTCTTC.

This clone was counted only a few times. The chain links TRBV7-8 to TRBJ2-2, with a tentative D call TRBD1 (5 bases). The CDR3 totals 15 residues. V lost 5 bases to trimming and J lost 0 bases, with 10 bases between them. CDR1 and CDR2 from the germline V gene are SGHVS and FQNEAQ. The CDR3 sequence is CASSPGPANTGELFF. The DNA of the CDR3 is TGTGCCAGCAGCCCAGGGCCAGCGAACACCGGGGAGCTGTTTTTT.

V usage is TRBV7-6 and J usage is TRBJ2-1, with TRBD1 matching 8 bases. This CDR3 contains 16 residues. V gave up 5 bases and J gave up 8 bases; unmatched junction bases: 14. Germline CDR1 SGHVS, CDR2 FNYEAQ. CDR3 in DNA: TGTGCCAGCAGCCCCCGGGGCAGGGGGCTCGTGTATGAGCAGTTCTTC. Its protein product is CASSPRGRGLVYEQFF.

This clone has more than one count but fewer than ten. This same CDR3 is encoded by further DNA sequences in the sample. This chain links TRBV5-1 with TRBJ1-5; 8 nucleotides line up with TRBD1. Germline trimming cut 0 bases from V and 6 bases from J; bases unmatched to any gene: 5. The CDR3 is 15 amino acids. The germline V gene has CDR1 SGHRS and CDR2 YFSETQ. CDR3 in amino acids: CASSLGGQGGQPQHF. Here the CDR3 DNA reads TGCGCCAGCAGCTTGGGCGGACAGGGTGGTCAGCCCCAGCATTTT.

About this clone: At one end, the junction sequence differs from germline, possibly due to a read error. The chain is built from TRBV7-7 and TRBJ2-3, with D tentatively TRBD2 (6 bases). The CDR3 is 15 residues long. Germline V gene data show CDR1 as SSHAT and CDR2 as FNYEAQ (reference sequence). The CDR3 here is CASSLGSGPTDTQYF. Written as DNA, the CDR3 is TGTGCTAGCAGCTTAGGTAGCGGCCCCACAGATACGCAGTATTTT.

This clone appeared a single time. This chain links TRBV6-1 with TRBJ1-5; D is uncertain. V was cut by 2 bases and J by 1 base, with 9 bases left in between. Germline CDR1 and CDR2: MNHNS and SASEGT. This CDR3 has 15 amino acids. The CDR3 bases are TGTGCCAGCAGTGAAACGACGGGGAGCAATCAGCCCCAGCATTTT. It yields the protein CASSETTGSNQPQHF.

CDR3 sequence (DNA): TGCAGCGTCAAGACTAGCGGGAGTAACACCGGGGAGCTGTTTTTT. Amino acid sequence: CSVKTSGSNTGELFF. The chain couples TRBV29-1 to TRBJ2-2, with 12 bases that match TRBD2. This CDR3 has 15 residues. Germline V gives CDR1 SQVTM, CDR2 ANQGSEA. Unmatched junction bases numbered 4, after V lost 6 bases and J lost 2 bases.

V and J are TRBV27 and TRBJ1-6, with 7 bases aligning to TRBD1. The J segment lost 7 bases and the V segment lost 4 bases, leaving 4 bases of the junction unmatched. The CDR3 contains 14 residues. Germline V gene sequence: CDR1 MNHEY, CDR2 SMNVEV (reference sequence). The chain's CDR3 is CASSWDSLNSPLHF. In DNA, the CDR3 is TGTGCCAGCAGTTGGGACAGTCTAAATTCACCCCTCCACTTT.

This clone was counted only a few times. The gene calls are TRBV2 and TRBJ2-5; no clear D. The germline V gene has CDR1 SNHLY and CDR2 FYNNEI. V shed 4 bases and J shed 5 bases, with 8 bases lying between them. The CDR3 totals 12 residues. CDR3: CASSAQRETQYF. The DNA of the CDR3 is TGTGCCAGCAGTGCTCAACGGGAGACCCAGTACTTC. The complete variable domain, with remaining parts taken from reference TRBV2 and TRBJ2-5, reads EPEVTQTPSHQVTQMGQEVILRCVPISNHLYFYWYRQILGQKVEFLVSFYNNEISEKSEIFDDQFSVERPDGSNFTLKIRSTKLEDSAMYFCASSAQRETQYFGPGTRLLVL.

This clone appeared a few times. The chain is built from TRBV28 and TRBJ1-1; 9 bases match TRBD1. This CDR3 has 17 residues. Looked up from germline, CDR1 is MDHEN and CDR2 is SYDVKM. J gave up 4 bases and V 7 bases, and 16 bases lay outside the gene matches. CDR3 amino acids: CASTKGQGLAILTEAFF. CDR3 sequence (DNA): TGTGCCAGCACAAAGGGACAGGGACTCGCTATCCTCACTGAAGCTTTCTTT.

This clone has a handful of counts. This chain links TRBV29-1 with TRBJ2-3; 11 nucleotides line up with TRBD2. Germline values: CDR1 SQVTM, CDR2 ANQGSEA. V shed 7 bases, J shed 9 bases, and the junction held 12 bases outside the gene matches. This CDR3 region has 14 residues. The CDR3 DNA is TGCAGCGGACGTCGTATAGCGGGAGGGTCCACGCAGTATTTT. Its protein product is CSGRRIAGGSTQYF.

The chain is built from TRBV28 and TRBJ2-7, with 7 bases lining up with TRBD1. The V gene end was trimmed by 1 base and the J gene end by 2 bases; junction bases not matched to a gene: 2. The CDR3 loop spans 14 amino acids. Germline CDR1 and CDR2: MDHEN and SYDVKM. Here the CDR3 DNA reads TGTGCCAGCAGTTTATCGGGACAGACCTACGAGCAGTACTTC. Its translation is CASSLSGQTYEQYF. Complete variable domain (other parts from reference TRBV28 and TRBJ2-7): DVKVTQSSRYLVKRTGEKVFLECVQDMDHENMFWYRQDPGLGLRLIYFSYDVKMKEKGDIPEGYSVSREKKERFSLILESASTNQTSMYLCASSLSGQTYEQYFGPGTRLTVT.

For this clone: One end of the junction fails to match germline, which may point to a read error. The rearrangement links TRBV7-7 to TRBJ2-3, with a possible D match to TRBD1 (5 bases). CDR3 size: 14 residues. The V gene's germline CDR1 is SSHAT and CDR2 FNYEAQ (reference sequence). CDR3 sequence: CASSLGQSTDTQYF. DNA of the CDR3: TGTGCTAGCAGCCTCGGACAAAGCACAGATACGCAGTATTTT. The full variable domain, in which reference TRBV7-7 and TRBJ2-3 provide the parts outside the CDR3, is GAGVSQSPRYKVTKRGQDVTLRCDPISSHATLYWYQQALGQGPEFLTYFNYEAQPDKSGLPSDRFSAERPEGSISTLTIQRTEQRDSAMYRCASSLGQSTDTQYFGPGTRLTVL.

This rearrangement joins TRBV19 to TRBJ2-7; weak D call: TRBD2 (5 bases). The CDR3 length is 13 residues. CDR1 and CDR2 (germline): LNHDA, SQIVND (reference sequence). V was trimmed by 2 bases and J by 5 bases, leaving 10 bases between them. CDR3 loop: CASSIKLGDEQYF. The CDR3 DNA reads as TGTGCCAGTAGTATAAAACTAGGCGACGAGCAGTACTTC. The full variable domain, in which reference TRBV19 and TRBJ2-7 provide the parts outside the CDR3, is DGGITQSPKYLFRKEGQNVTLSCEQNLNHDAMYWYRQDPGQGLRLIYYSQIVNDFQKGDIAEGYSVSREKKESFPLTVTSAQKNPTAFYLCASSIKLGDEQYFGPGTRLTVT.

This chain links TRBV27 with TRBJ1-5; TRBD1 matches 9 bases. Unmatched junction bases numbered 5, after V lost 5 bases and J lost 6 bases. This CDR3 is 14 amino acids long. Germline CDR1 is MNHEY and CDR2 is SMNVEV (reference sequence). CDR3 in amino acids: CASSPGTGFQPQHF. The CDR3 DNA reads TGTGCCAGCAGTCCCGGGACAGGGTTTCAGCCCCAGCATTTT.

The genes are TRBV28 and TRBJ2-6; TRBD1 matches 7 bases. Germline values: CDR1 MDHEN, CDR2 SYDVKM. There are 17 residues in the CDR3. V trimming: 5 bases; J trimming: 0 bases; junction bases outside the gene matches: 7. CDR3 protein: CASSRDSIISGANVLTF. In nucleotides, the CDR3 is TGTGCCAGCAGTCGGGACAGCATAATCTCTGGGGCCAACGTCCTGACTTTC. Using reference TRBV28 and TRBJ2-6 for the parts outside the CDR3, the full variable domain is DVKVTQSSRYLVKRTGEKVFLECVQDMDHENMFWYRQDPGLGLRLIYFSYDVKMKEKGDIPEGYSVSREKKERFSLILESASTNQTSMYLCASSRDSIISGANVLTFGAGSRLTVL.

This clone was picked up one time. V usage is TRBV11-2 and J usage is TRBJ2-2; a weak D match, TRBD2 (6 bases). The CDR3 loop spans 17 amino acids. V was clipped by 2 bases and J by 0 bases, with 13 bases between them. Germline V gives CDR1 SGHAT, CDR2 FQNNGV. CDR3 in DNA: TGTGCCAGCAGCTTATTTGGAGGGCCAACGAACACCGGGGAGCTGTTTTTT. Amino acid sequence: CASSLFGGPTNTGELFF.